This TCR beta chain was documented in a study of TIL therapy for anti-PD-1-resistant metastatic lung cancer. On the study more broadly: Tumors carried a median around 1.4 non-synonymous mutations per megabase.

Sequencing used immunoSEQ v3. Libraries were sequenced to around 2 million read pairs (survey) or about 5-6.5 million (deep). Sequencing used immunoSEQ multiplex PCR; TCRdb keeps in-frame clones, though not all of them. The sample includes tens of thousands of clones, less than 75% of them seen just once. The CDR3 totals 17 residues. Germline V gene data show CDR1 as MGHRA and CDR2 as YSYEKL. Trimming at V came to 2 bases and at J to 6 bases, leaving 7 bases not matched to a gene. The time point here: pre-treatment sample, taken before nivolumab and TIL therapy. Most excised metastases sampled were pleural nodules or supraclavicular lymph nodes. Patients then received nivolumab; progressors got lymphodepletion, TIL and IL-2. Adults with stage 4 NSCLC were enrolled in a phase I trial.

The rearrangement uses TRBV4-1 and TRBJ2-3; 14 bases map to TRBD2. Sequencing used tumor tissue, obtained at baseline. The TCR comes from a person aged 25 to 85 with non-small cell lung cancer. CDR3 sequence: CASSQNGLAGGSDTQYF. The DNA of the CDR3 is TGCGCCAGCAGCCAAAATGGACTAGCGGGGGGTTCCGATACGCAGTATTTT.